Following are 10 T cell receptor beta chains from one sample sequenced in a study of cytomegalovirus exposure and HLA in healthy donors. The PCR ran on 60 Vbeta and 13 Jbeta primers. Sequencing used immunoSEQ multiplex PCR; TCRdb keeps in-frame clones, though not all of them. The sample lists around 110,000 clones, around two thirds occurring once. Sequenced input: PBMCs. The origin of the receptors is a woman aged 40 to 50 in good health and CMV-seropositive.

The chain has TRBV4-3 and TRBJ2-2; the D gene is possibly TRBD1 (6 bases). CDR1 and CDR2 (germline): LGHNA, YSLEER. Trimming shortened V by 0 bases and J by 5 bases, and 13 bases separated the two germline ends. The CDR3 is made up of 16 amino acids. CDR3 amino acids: CASSQDSGAGTGELFF. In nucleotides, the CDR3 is TGCGCCAGCAGCCAAGATTCAGGGGCAGGTACCGGGGAGCTGTTTTTT.

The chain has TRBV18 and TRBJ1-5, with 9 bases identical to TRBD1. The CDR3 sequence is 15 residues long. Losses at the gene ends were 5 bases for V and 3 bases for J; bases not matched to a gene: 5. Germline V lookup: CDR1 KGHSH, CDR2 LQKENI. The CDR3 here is CASSEQGAFNQPQHF. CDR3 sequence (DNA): TGTGCCAGCTCAGAACAGGGGGCGTTCAATCAGCCCCAGCATTTT. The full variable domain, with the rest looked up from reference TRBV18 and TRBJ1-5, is NAGVMQNPRHLVRRRGQEARLRCSPMKGHSHVYWYRQLPEEGLKFMVYLQKENIIDESGMPKERFSAEFPKEGPSILRIQQVVRGDSAAYFCASSEQGAFNQPQHFGDGTRLSIL.

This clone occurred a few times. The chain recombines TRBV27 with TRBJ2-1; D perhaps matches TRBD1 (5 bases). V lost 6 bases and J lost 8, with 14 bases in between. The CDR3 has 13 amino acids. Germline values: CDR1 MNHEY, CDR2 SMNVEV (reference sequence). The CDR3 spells CASRLTVGDEQFF. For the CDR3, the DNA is TGTGCCAGCAGACTCACGGTAGGGGATGAGCAGTTCTTC.

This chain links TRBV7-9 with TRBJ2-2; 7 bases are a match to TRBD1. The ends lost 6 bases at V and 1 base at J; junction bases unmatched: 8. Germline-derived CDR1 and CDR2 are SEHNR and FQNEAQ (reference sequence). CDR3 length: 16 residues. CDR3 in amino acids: CASSPPGQLNTGELFF. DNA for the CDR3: TGTGCCAGCAGTCCCCCGGGACAGCTGAACACCGGGGAGCTGTTTTTT.

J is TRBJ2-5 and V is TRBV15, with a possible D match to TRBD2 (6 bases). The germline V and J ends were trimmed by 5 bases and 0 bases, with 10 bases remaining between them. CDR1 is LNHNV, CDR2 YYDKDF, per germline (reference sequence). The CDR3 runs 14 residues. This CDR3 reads CATSGRLDQETQYF. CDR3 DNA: TGTGCCACCAGCGGGCGACTAGACCAAGAGACCCAGTACTTC.

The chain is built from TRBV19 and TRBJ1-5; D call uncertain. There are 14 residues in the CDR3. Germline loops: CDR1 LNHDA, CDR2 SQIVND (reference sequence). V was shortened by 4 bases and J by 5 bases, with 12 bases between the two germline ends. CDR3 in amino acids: CASSKSQSHQPQHF. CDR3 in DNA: TGTGCCAGTAGTAAGTCACAGAGCCATCAGCCCCAGCATTTT.

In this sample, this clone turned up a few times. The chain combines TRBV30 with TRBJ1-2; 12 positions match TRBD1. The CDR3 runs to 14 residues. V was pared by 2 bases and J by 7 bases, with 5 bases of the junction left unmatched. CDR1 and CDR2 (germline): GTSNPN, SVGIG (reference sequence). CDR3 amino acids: CAWSWGQGAGGYTF. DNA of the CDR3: TGTGCCTGGAGTTGGGGACAGGGGGCGGGTGGCTACACCTTC.

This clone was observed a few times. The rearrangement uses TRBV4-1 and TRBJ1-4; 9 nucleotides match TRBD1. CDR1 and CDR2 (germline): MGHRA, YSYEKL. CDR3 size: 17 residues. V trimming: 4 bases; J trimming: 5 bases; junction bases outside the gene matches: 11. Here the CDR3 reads CASSPGTGRKRNEKLFF. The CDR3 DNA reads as TGCGCCAGCAGCCCCGGGACAGGGAGAAAGAGGAATGAAAAACTGTTTTTT.

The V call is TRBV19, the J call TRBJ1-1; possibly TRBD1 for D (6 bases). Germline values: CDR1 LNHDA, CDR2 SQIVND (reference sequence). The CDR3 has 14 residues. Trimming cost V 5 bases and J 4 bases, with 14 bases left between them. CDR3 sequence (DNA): TGTGCCAGTAGTCCACAGGGTTACGGCACTGAAGCTTTCTTT. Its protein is CASSPQGYGTEAFF.

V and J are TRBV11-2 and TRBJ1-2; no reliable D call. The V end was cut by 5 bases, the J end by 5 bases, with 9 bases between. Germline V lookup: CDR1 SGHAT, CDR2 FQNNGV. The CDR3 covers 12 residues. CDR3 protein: CASSPPGYGYTF. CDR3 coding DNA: TGTGCCAGCAGCCCCCCCGGTTATGGCTACACCTTC.